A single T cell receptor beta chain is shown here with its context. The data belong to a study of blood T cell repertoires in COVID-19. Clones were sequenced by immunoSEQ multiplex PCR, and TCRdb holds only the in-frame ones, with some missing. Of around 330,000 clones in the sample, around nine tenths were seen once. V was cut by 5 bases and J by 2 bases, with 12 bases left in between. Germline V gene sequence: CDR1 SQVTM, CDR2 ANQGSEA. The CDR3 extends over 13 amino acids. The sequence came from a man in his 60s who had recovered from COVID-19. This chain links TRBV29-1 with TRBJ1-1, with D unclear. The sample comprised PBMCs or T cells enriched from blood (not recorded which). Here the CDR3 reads CSVNPHRNTEAFF. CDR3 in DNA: TGCAGCGTTAACCCCCACAGAAACACTGAAGCTTTCTTT.